This T cell receptor beta chain was identified in a study of cytomegalovirus exposure and HLA in healthy donors (dated by TCRdb to between 2016 and 2019). The study in broad terms: According to a later analysis, the 120 or so validation repertoires were produced on the same platform as the approximately 690 repertoires of the first cohort. Along with the approximately 700-subject first cohort, a separate validation cohort of over 90 different subjects was used. High-throughput TCR immunosequencing, statistical association of individual TCRs with disease status, and machine learning were combined to predict cytomegalovirus infection status. The study aimed to test whether cataloging public T cell receptors could reveal signatures of past pathogen exposure. The paper as a whole reports these results and caveats: Most TCR sequences were observed very rarely across donors, whereas some public TCRs were present in many individuals. In the study, 150 to 200 TCR beta chains were listed as associated with cytomegalovirus. The classifier was reported to diagnose cytomegalovirus status with high specificity and sensitivity in both the original cohort and the validation cohort. It was suggested by the authors that the approach could potentially be generalized to other disease states and immunological phenotypes. The validation cohort had no HLA typing available for a later analysis, so co-occurrence within that cohort was assessed over all 130 or so repertoires. In vitro tests confirmed that a few of the cytomegalovirus-associated TCR beta chains recognize cytomegalovirus antigens. Subsequent analysis determined that TCRs grouped into clusters in the first cohort also showed a tendency toward co-occurrence across the roughly 120 validation repertoires, and 90% to 95% of cluster scores exceeded 0.

Separate from the roughly 630-subject first cohort, the validation cohort of roughly 130 subjects was the group to which the donors belonged. To note about this clone: Its antigen remains unidentified. Base qualities are not provided; no much larger clone lies one nucleotide away.

The library relied on the immunoSEQ multiplex PCR assay. As for how the authors treated the data: To diagnose cytomegalovirus status from the catalog of TCR beta chain sequences, a statistical classification framework was built. The source is immuneACCESS, and TCRdb retained only in-frame sequences with V and J called. Part of the clones is not carried over; for the studies checked, unresolved V genes explain less than half of this, and the remainder is unexplained. V, J and clone size derive from that table, while D and trimming were established from the DNA sequence. This sample lists fewer than 100,000 clones; roughly 95% were detected once. Roughly 3.3% of the sample lies in the top ten. The source material was PBMCs. The TCR comes from a woman younger than 35 in good health and CMV-seropositive.

The DNA is TGTGCCAGCAGCAAGCAGGGGGCAGGAATCTATGGCTACACCTTC. Its translation is CASSKQGAGIYGYTF. The rearrangement combines TRBV4-2 with TRBJ1-2; 8 central bases correspond to TRBD1. The CDR3 goes from the cysteine to the phenylalanine over 15 residues. The read is trimmed to its CDR3 DNA, 45 bases read in frame from base 1. The V end gives up 5 bases and the J end 4 bases, leaving 9 bases in the junction not matched to a gene. CDR1 and CDR2 are read off the germline V gene as LGHNA and YNFKEQ.